These T cell receptor beta chains were read from a single sample in a study of molecular identifiers for immune sequencing clone quantification. TCRdb reprocessed the PCR reads via MiXCR and lists one record per CDR3 protein. The table shows over 85,000 distinct CDR3 sequences, with 35% occurring only once. The specimen was naive CD8+ T cells from blood, with Jurkat cell RNA spiked in. Receptors originate from a human donor in good health. Some libraries in this study had Jurkat cell RNA spiked in. CDR3s include the opening cysteine and the closing phenylalanine or tryptophan. D genes are given only for firm matches. Some rows have no size entry. The others give once, few or many, or a class for an expanded clone.

D gene: NA; clone size: NA; J gene: TRBJ2-3; V gene: TRBV4-2; CDR3 DNA: TGTGCCAGCAGCCAAGTATTCGGGTACACCACAGATACGCAGTATTTT; CDR3 protein: CASSQVFGYTTDTQYF
D gene: NA; clone size: many; J gene: TRBJ2-5; V gene: TRBV7-9; CDR3 DNA: TGTGCCAGCAGCTTAGCGGACAGCGCTCAAGAGACCCAGTACTTC; CDR3 protein: CASSLADSAQETQYF
D gene: NA; clone size: many; J gene: TRBJ1-5; V gene: TRBV4-3; CDR3 DNA: TGCGCCAGCAGCCAAGACAGGGGCAATCAGCCCCAGCATTTT; CDR3 protein: CASSQDRGNQPQHF
D gene: NA; clone size: NA; J gene: TRBJ1-1; V gene: TRBV28; CDR3 DNA: TGTGCCAGCAGTCACAACAGGGACACAGAAGCTTTATTT; CDR3 protein: CASSHNRDTEALF
D gene: NA; clone size: many; J gene: TRBJ1-1; V gene: TRBV5-6; CDR3 DNA: TGTGCCAGCAGCCCGAATACGAACACTGAAGCTTTCTTT; CDR3 protein: CASSPNTNTEAFF
D gene: TRBD2; clone size: NA; J gene: TRBJ2-3; V gene: TRBV28; CDR3 DNA: TGTGCCAGCAGTTCCCGACTAGCGTCAGATATGCAGTATTTT; CDR3 protein: CASSSRLASDMQYF
D gene: NA; clone size: NA; J gene: TRBJ2-7; V gene: TRBV28; CDR3 DNA: TGTGCCAGCAGTTTTTCTTTATCCGAGCAGTACTTC; CDR3 protein: CASSFSLSEQYF
D gene: TRBD1; clone size: few; J gene: TRBJ2-7; V gene: TRBV27; CDR3 DNA: TGTGCCAGCAGTTTAATGGGACAGGGGAACGAGCAGTACTTC; CDR3 protein: CASSLMGQGNEQYF
D gene: TRBD2; clone size: NA; J gene: TRBJ2-1; V gene: TRBV6-5; CDR3 DNA: TGTGCCAGCAGGGGGACTAGCCGCTCCTACAATGAGCAGTTCTTC; CDR3 protein: CASRGTSRSYNEQFF
D gene: TRBD1; clone size: NA; J gene: TRBJ1-5; V gene: TRBV6-2/TRBV6-3; CDR3 DNA: TGTGCCAGCAGAGCAGGGACAGTCTCTCAGCCCCAGCATTTT; CDR3 protein: CASRAGTVSQPQHF
D gene: NA; clone size: NA; J gene: TRBJ1-1; V gene: TRBV25-1; CDR3 DNA: TGTGCCAGCAGTGGACGCCTGTTTGAGGACACTGAAGCTTTCTTT; CDR3 protein: CASSGRLFEDTEAFF
D gene: NA; clone size: NA; J gene: TRBJ2-5; V gene: TRBV7-7; CDR3 DNA: TGTGCCACGGGGGATCAAGAGACCCAGAACTTC; CDR3 protein: CATGDQETQNF
D gene: NA; clone size: NA; J gene: TRBJ2-7; V gene: TRBV6-2/TRBV6-3; CDR3 DNA: TGTGCCAGCAGGTACGGTCACGAACAGTACTTC; CDR3 protein: CASRYGHEQYF
D gene: TRBD1; clone size: NA; J gene: TRBJ2-7; V gene: TRBV23-1; CDR3 DNA: TGCGCCACAGCCGGGACAGGGGGCGCGAAGTACGAGCAGTACTTC; CDR3 protein: CATAGTGGAKYEQYF